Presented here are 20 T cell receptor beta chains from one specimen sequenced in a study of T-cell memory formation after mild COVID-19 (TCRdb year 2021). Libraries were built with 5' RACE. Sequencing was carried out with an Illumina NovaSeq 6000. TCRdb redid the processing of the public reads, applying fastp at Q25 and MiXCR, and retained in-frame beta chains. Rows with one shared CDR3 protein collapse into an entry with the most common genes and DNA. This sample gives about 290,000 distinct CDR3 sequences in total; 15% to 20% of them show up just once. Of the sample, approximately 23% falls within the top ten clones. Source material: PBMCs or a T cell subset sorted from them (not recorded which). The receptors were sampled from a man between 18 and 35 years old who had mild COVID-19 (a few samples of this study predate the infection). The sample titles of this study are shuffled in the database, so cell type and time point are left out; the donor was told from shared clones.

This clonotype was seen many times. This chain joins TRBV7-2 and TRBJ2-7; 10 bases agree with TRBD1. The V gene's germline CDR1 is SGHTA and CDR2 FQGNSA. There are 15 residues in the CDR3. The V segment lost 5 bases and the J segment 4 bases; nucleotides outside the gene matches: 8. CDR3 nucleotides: TGTGCCAGCAGCCCAGGGACAGGGGTTTGGTACGAGCAGTACTTC. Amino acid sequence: CASSPGTGVWYEQYF.

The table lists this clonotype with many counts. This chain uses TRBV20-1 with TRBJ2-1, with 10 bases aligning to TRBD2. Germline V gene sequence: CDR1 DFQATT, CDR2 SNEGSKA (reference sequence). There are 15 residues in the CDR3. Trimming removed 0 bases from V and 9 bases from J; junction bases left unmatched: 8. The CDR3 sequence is CSARDPSGGAGEQFF. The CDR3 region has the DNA TGCAGTGCTAGAGATCCCAGCGGGGGGGCGGGTGAGCAGTTCTTC.

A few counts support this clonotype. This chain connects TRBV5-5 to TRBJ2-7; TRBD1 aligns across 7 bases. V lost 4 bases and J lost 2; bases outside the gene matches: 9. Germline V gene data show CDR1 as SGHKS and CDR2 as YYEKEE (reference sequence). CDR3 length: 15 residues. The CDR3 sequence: CASSPRQGWAYEQYV. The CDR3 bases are TGTGCCAGCAGCCCCAGACAGGGTTGGGCCTACGAGCAGTACGTC.

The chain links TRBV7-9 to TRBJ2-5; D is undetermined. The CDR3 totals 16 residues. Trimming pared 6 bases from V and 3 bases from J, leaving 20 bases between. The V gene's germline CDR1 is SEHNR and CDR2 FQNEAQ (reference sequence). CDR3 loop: CASRRAPVSQEETQYF. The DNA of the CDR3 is TGTGCCAGCAGACGCGCCCCGGTATCTCAGGAAGAGACCCAGTACTTC.

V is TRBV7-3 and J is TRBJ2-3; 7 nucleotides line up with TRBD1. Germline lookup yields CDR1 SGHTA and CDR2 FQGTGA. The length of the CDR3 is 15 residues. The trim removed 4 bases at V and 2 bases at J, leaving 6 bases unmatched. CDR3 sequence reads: CASSYTGQHTDTQYF. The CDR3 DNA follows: TGTGCCAGCAGCTACACGGGACAGCACACAGATACGCAGTATTTT.

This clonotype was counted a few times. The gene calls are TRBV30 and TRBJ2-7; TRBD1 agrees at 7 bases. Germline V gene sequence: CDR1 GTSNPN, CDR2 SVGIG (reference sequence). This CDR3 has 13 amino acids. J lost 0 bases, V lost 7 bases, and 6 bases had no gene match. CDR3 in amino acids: CASDRTSSYEQYF. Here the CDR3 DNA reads TGTGCCTCGGACAGGACGAGCTCCTACGAGCAGTACTTC.

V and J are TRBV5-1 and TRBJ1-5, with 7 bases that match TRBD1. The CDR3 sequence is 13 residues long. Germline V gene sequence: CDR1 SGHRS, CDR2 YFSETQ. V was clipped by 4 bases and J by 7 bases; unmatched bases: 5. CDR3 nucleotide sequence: TGCGCCAGCAGCACAGGGACAGCCCAGCCCCAGCATTTT. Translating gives CASSTGTAQPQHF.

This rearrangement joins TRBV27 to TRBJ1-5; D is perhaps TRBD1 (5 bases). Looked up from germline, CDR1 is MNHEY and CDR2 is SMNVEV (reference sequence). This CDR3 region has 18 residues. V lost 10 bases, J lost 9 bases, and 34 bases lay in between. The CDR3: CATTFMGNRRPALRPQHF. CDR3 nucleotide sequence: TGTGCCACAACCTTTATGGGGAACAGGCGCCCAGCTCTCCGGCCCCAGCATTTT.

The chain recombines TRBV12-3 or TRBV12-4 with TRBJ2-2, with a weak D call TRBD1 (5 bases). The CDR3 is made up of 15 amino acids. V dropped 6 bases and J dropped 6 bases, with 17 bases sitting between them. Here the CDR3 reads CASSRDRVSSGELFF. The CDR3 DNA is TGTGCCAGCAGCCGCGACAGAGTTTCCTCCGGGGAGCTGTTTTTT.

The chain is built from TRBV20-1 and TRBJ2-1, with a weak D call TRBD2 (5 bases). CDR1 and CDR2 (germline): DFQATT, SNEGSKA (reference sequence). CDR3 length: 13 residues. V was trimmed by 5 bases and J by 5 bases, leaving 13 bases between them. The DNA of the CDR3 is TGCAGTGCTTTAGAGGGTCGTAACAATGAGCAGTTCTTC. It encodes CSALEGRNNEQFF.

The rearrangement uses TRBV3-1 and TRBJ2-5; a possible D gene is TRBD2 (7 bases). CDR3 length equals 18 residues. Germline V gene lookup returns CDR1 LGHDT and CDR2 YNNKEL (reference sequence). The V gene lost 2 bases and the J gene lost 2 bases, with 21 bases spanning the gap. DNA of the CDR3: TGTGCCAGCAGCCAAACTCCACCCGGGGGGCCGGGTCAAGAGACCCAGTACTTC. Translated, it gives CASSQTPPGGPGQETQYF.

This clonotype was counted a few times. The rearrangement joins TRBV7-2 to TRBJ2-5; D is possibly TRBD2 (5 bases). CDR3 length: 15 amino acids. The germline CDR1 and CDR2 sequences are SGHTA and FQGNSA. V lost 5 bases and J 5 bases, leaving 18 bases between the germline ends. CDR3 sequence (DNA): TGTGCCAGCAGCCCCCGCTGGGGTACGGGGGAGACCCAGTACTTC. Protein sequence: CASSPRWGTGETQYF.

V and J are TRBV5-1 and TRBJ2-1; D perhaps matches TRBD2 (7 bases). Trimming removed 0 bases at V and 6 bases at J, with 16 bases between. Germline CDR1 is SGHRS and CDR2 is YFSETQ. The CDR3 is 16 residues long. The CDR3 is CASSLGGGGLFNEQFF. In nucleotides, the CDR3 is TGCGCCAGCAGCTTGGGTGGCGGGGGCCTTTTCAATGAGCAGTTCTTC.

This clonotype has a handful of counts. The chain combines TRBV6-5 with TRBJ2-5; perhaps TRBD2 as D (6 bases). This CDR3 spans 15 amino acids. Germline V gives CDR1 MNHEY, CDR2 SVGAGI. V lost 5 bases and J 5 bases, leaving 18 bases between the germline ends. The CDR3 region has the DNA TGTGCCAGCAGTCGCCCGACTAGTTTGGGGGAGACCCAGTACTTC. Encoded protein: CASSRPTSLGETQYF.

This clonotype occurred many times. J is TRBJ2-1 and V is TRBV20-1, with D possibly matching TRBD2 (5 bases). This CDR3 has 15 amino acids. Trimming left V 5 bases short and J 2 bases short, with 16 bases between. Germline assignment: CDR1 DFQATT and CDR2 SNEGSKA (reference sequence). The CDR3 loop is CSARPSHGAYNEQFF. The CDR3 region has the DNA TGCAGTGCTCGACCCTCTCACGGGGCCTACAATGAGCAGTTCTTC.

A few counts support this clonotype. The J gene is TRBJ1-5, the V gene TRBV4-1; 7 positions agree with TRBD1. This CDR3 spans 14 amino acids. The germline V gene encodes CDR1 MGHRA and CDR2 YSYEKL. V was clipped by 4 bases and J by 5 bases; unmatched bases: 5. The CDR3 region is CASSPQGGDQPQHF. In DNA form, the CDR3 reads TGCGCCAGCAGCCCCCAGGGGGGTGATCAGCCCCAGCATTTT.

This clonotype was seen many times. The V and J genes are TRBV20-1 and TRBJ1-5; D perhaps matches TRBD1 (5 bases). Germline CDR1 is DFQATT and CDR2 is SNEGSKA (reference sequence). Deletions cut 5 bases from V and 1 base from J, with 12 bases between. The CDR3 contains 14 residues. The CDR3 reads CSAWGRVSNQPQHF. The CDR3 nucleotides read TGCAGTGCTTGGGGCCGTGTCAGCAATCAGCCCCAGCATTTT.

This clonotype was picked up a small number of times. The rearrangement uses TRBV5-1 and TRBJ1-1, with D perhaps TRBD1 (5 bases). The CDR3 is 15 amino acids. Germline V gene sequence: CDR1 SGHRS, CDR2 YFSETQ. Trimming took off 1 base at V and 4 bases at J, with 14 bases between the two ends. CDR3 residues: CASSLQAGRRTEAFF. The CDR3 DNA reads TGCGCCAGCAGCTTGCAGGCAGGGAGGCGCACTGAAGCTTTCTTT. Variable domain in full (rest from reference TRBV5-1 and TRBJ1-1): KAGVTQTPRYLIKTRGQQVTLSCSPISGHRSVSWYQQTPGQGLQFLFEYFSETQRNKGNFPGRFSGRQFSNSRSEMNVSTLELGDSALYLCASSLQAGRRTEAFFGQGTRLTVV.

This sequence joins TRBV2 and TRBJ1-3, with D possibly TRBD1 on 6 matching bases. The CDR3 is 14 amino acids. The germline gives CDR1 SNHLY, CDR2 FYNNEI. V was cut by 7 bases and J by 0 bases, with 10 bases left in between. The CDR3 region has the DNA TGTGCCAGCATTGGGGGCCACTCTGGAAACACCATATATTTT. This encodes CASIGGHSGNTIYF.

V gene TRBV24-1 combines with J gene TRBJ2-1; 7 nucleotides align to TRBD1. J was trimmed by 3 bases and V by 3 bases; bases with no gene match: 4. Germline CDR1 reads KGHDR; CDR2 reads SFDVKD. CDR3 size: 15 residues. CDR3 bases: TGTGCCACCAGTGATCTGAGGGACAGCTACAATGAGCAGTTCTTC. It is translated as CATSDLRDSYNEQFF.